These 25 T cell receptor beta chains came from one sample sequenced in a study of shared clonotypes between healthy human individuals. The table came from immunoSEQ multiplex PCR; TCRdb's copy has only in-frame clones and leaves some out. The table records millions of clones, about 95% of them present only once. The sequencing sample was made of naive CD4+ T cells sorted from blood. Subset noted: CD45RA+ positively selected. All receptors derive from a man aged 18 to 29 in good health.

The chain carries TRBV10-3 and TRBJ1-2; D is ambiguous. Trimming stripped 3 bases from V and 4 bases from J, with 9 bases between. Germline lookup yields CDR1 ENHRY and CDR2 SYGVKD. CDR3 length: 13 amino acids. As DNA, the CDR3 is TGTGCCATCAGTGATTACGGAAGCTATGGCTACACCTTC. Translation: CAISDYGSYGYTF.

The chain recombines TRBV6-5 with TRBJ1-6, with TRBD1 matching 7 bases. Losses at the gene ends were 4 bases for V and 5 bases for J; bases not matched to a gene: 2. The CDR3 is 14 amino acids. Germline lookup yields CDR1 MNHEY and CDR2 SVGAGI. DNA of the CDR3: TGTGCCAGCAGTTTAACAGGGGATAATTCACCCCTCCACTTT. This sequence encodes CASSLTGDNSPLHF.

This chain links TRBV30 with TRBJ2-2; no firm D call. V lost 0 bases and J 0 bases, leaving 8 bases between the germline ends. Germline CDR1 reads GTSNPN; CDR2 reads SVGIG (reference sequence). CDR3 length equals 15 residues. The CDR3 spells CAWSVGTSNTGELFF. In DNA, the CDR3 is TGTGCCTGGAGTGTTGGTACCTCGAACACCGGGGAGCTGTTTTTT.

In DNA, the CDR3 is TGTGCCATCAGTGAGGCCCCGATAAATCAGCCCCAGCATTTT. This sequence encodes CAISEAPINQPQHF. This chain connects TRBV10-3 to TRBJ1-5; D gene uncertain. V gave up 2 bases and J gave up 4 bases, with 9 bases separating them. This CDR3 is built from 14 residues. Germline CDR1 is ENHRY and CDR2 is SYGVKD.

This sequence joins TRBV10-1 and TRBJ2-2; D possibly corresponds to TRBD2 (5 bases). The germline V gene has CDR1 WNHNN and CDR2 SYGVQD (reference sequence). Trimming took off 1 base at V and 4 bases at J, with 10 bases between the two ends. This CDR3 region has 15 residues. The DNA of the CDR3 is TGCGCCAGCAGTGAGTTGGGAGAAATCACCGGGGAGCTGTTTTTT. It is translated as CASSELGEITGELFF.

This chain links TRBV2 with TRBJ2-1, with 8 bases fitting TRBD2. Trimming removed 6 bases from V and 2 bases from J; junction bases left unmatched: 0. Germline CDR1 is SNHLY and CDR2 is FYNNEI. The CDR3 spans 13 residues. CDR3 in DNA: TGTGCCAGCAGGGGACTAGCCTACAATGAGCAGTTCTTC. This gives the protein CASRGLAYNEQFF.

The chain employs TRBV9 and TRBJ1-1, with 10 bases matching TRBD1. The CDR3 loop spans 18 amino acids. Germline CDR1 and CDR2: SGDLS and YYNGEE. The ends lost 4 bases at V and 0 bases at J; junction bases unmatched: 12. CDR3 in amino acids: CASSPSVRDRGLNTEAFF. CDR3 coding DNA: TGTGCCAGCAGCCCTAGCGTTAGGGACAGGGGACTGAACACTGAAGCTTTCTTT.

The V gene is TRBV5-1, the J gene TRBJ2-1; 7 bases align to TRBD2. This CDR3 is 15 amino acids long. Germline V gene sequence: CDR1 SGHRS, CDR2 YFSETQ. Unmatched junction bases numbered 13, after V lost 4 bases and J lost 9 bases. CDR3 residues: CASSRTTSHPGEQFF. The CDR3 DNA follows: TGCGCCAGCAGCCGAACGACTAGCCACCCCGGTGAGCAGTTCTTC.

The genes are TRBV5-4 and TRBJ2-5, with TRBD2 matching over 8 bases. Germline CDR1 reads SGHNT; CDR2 reads YYREEE (reference sequence). CDR3 length: 14 amino acids. J gave up 3 bases and V 6 bases, and 7 bases lay outside the gene matches. CDR3 DNA sequence: TGTGCCAGCACCGCGGGAGGCCGGGAAGAGACCCAGTACTTC. It specifies CASTAGGREETQYF.

The rearrangement uses TRBV30 and TRBJ1-6; no definite D call. Between the trimmed V and J ends, which lost 7 bases and 3 bases, there was a span of 10 bases. This CDR3 has 13 amino acids. Germline V lookup: CDR1 GTSNPN, CDR2 SVGIG (reference sequence). In DNA, the CDR3 is TGTGCCTTCCTGACGGTCTATAATTCACCCCTCCACTTT. This encodes CAFLTVYNSPLHF.

The CDR3 spells CASSPPLANTGELFF. CDR3 coding DNA: TGTGCCAGCAGCCCCCCTCTTGCGAACACCGGGGAGCTGTTTTTT. V is TRBV7-9 and J is TRBJ2-2; D gene uncertain. Trimming pared 5 bases from V and 0 bases from J, leaving 10 bases between. Germline CDR1 and CDR2: SEHNR and FQNEAQ (reference sequence). The CDR3 length is 15 residues.

The rearrangement joins TRBV6-6 to TRBJ1-1, with D tentatively TRBD1 (5 bases). The CDR3 is made up of 14 amino acids. CDR1 MNHNY and CDR2 SVGAGI come from the germline V gene (reference sequence). The V and J ends lost 2 bases and 3 bases respectively, with 10 bases between them. DNA for the CDR3: TGTGCCAGCAGTTACGAGGGGTTATACACTGAAGCTTTCTTT. It specifies CASSYEGLYTEAFF.

The rearrangement links TRBV30 to TRBJ2-5; D possibly uses TRBD1 or TRBD2 (5 bases each). The V end was cut by 4 bases, the J end by 3 bases, with 18 bases between. This CDR3 spans 15 amino acids. CDR1 is GTSNPN, CDR2 SVGIG, per germline (reference sequence). The DNA of the CDR3 is TGTGCCTGGAAGACCGGGACCGCCCTGGAAGAGACCCAGTACTTC. Translating it yields CAWKTGTALEETQYF.

This chain connects TRBV11-2 to TRBJ2-5, with TRBD2 matching over 10 bases. The CDR3 contains 16 residues. V dropped 5 bases and J dropped 4; count of bases not matched to a gene: 10. Germline CDR1 is SGHAT and CDR2 is FQNNGV. The CDR3 DNA sequence: TGTGCCAGCAGCATCTGGAGCGGGGGGGCAGGAGAGACCCAGTACTTC. It specifies CASSIWSGGAGETQYF.

J is TRBJ2-5 and V is TRBV12-5, with D possibly being TRBD1 (6 bases). The V and J ends lost 6 bases and 2 bases respectively, with 10 bases between them. CDR3 length: 13 residues. Germline CDR1 reads LGHNT; CDR2 reads FRNRAP. CDR3: CASGVTGQETQYF. The CDR3 DNA sequence: TGTGCTAGTGGCGTCACAGGGCAAGAGACCCAGTACTTC. The complete variable domain, with remaining parts taken from reference TRBV12-5 and TRBJ2-5, reads DARVTQTPRHKVTEMGQEVTMRCQPILGHNTVFWYRQTMMQGLELLAYFRNRAPLDDSGMPKDRFSAEMPDATLATLKIQPSEPRDSAVYFCASGVTGQETQYFGPGTRLLVL.

This sequence joins TRBV2 and TRBJ1-2, with D unresolved. The CDR3 is 13 residues long. Trimming left V 5 bases short and J 7 bases short, with 14 bases between. Germline V lookup: CDR1 SNHLY, CDR2 FYNNEI. The CDR3 spells CASSSTEQAGYTF. The CDR3 nucleotides read TGTGCCAGCAGTTCTACCGAGCAGGCTGGCTACACCTTC.

The chain uses TRBV18 and TRBJ2-7; D possibly corresponds to TRBD1 (5 bases). The ends were cut back, 2 bases at V and 5 bases at J, with 16 bases in the middle. The CDR3 runs to 15 residues. CDR1 and CDR2 from the germline V gene are KGHSH and LQKENI. In DNA, the CDR3 is TGTGCCAGCTCACCAGGGGCAGGCTCTGGCGACGAGCAGTACTTC. Encoded protein: CASSPGAGSGDEQYF.

The genes are TRBV5-1 and TRBJ2-7, with no clear D. Trimming took off 7 bases at V and 5 bases at J, with 4 bases between the two ends. This CDR3 spans 9 amino acids. In germline, CDR1 is SGHRS, CDR2 YFSETQ. CDR3 amino acids: CASPNEQYF. DNA of the CDR3: TGCGCCAGCCCCAACGAGCAGTACTTC. The full variable domain, rest sourced from reference TRBV5-1 and TRBJ2-7, is KAGVTQTPRYLIKTRGQQVTLSCSPISGHRSVSWYQQTPGQGLQFLFEYFSETQRNKGNFPGRFSGRQFSNSRSEMNVSTLELGDSALYLCASPNEQYFGPGTRLTVT.

The V and J genes are TRBV28 and TRBJ2-1; TRBD2 matches at 13 bases. The germline CDR1 and CDR2 sequences are MDHEN and SYDVKM. V lost 5 bases to trimming and J lost 7 bases; unmatched junction nucleotides: 5. The CDR3 has 15 residues. The CDR3 loop is CASSITSGGANEQFF. For the CDR3, the DNA is TGTGCCAGCAGTATCACTAGCGGGGGGGCGAATGAGCAGTTCTTC.

The chain links TRBV6-5 to TRBJ1-6, with unresolved D. Trimming shortened V by 2 bases and J by 7 bases, and 15 bases separated the two germline ends. Germline CDR1 MNHEY, CDR2 SVGAGI. The CDR3 totals 16 residues. DNA for the CDR3: TGTGCCAGCAGTTACGTAGGCGCCTCCAGGAATTCACCCCTCCACTTT. This translates into CASSYVGASRNSPLHF.

The chain links TRBV4-1 to TRBJ2-7; D is possibly TRBD1 or TRBD2 (5 bases each). V lost 1 base and J 0 bases, leaving 7 bases between the germline ends. The CDR3 consists of 14 residues. CDR1 MGHRA and CDR2 YSYEKL come from the germline V gene. This chain's CDR3 is CASSQARGSYEQYF. In DNA form, the CDR3 reads TGCGCCAGCAGCCAAGCGAGGGGCTCCTACGAGCAGTACTTC.

Only one count was recorded for this clone. The V call is TRBV10-2, the J call TRBJ2-3; TRBD2 aligns across 8 bases. Trimming at V came to 2 bases and at J to 1 base, leaving 2 bases not matched to a gene. Germline V gives CDR1 WSHSY, CDR2 SAAADI. CDR3 length equals 15 residues. The CDR3 region is CASSEASGRTDTQYF. The CDR3 DNA is TGCGCCAGCAGTGAGGCTAGCGGGCGCACAGATACGCAGTATTTT.

This chain joins TRBV5-6 and TRBJ2-5; 8 nucleotides line up with TRBD2. Germline CDR1 reads SGHDT; CDR2 reads YYEEEE. With V trimmed by 2 bases and J by 4 bases, 7 bases remained unmatched. CDR3 size: 15 residues. For the CDR3, the DNA is TGTGCCAGCAGCTTAGGAGCGGGAGCCGGAGAGACCCAGTACTTC. It specifies CASSLGAGAGETQYF.

The rearrangement uses TRBV5-6 and TRBJ2-3; unclear D gene. V dropped 2 bases and J dropped 5 bases, with 9 bases sitting between them. Germline CDR1 is SGHDT and CDR2 is YYEEEE. The CDR3 runs 13 residues. The CDR3 sequence: CASSLKVLDTQYF. CDR3 nucleotide sequence: TGTGCCAGCAGCTTAAAGGTCCTAGATACGCAGTATTTT.

The V call is TRBV6-6, the J call TRBJ2-7; 12 bases fit TRBD1. The CDR3 has 15 residues. Germline V gene data show CDR1 as MNHNY and CDR2 as SVGAGI (reference sequence). Trimming took 6 bases from V and 6 from J; bases not matched to a gene: 9. This CDR3 is CASRGTGTGGSEQYF. The CDR3 DNA reads TGTGCCAGCAGAGGGACCGGGACAGGGGGCTCCGAGCAGTACTTC.